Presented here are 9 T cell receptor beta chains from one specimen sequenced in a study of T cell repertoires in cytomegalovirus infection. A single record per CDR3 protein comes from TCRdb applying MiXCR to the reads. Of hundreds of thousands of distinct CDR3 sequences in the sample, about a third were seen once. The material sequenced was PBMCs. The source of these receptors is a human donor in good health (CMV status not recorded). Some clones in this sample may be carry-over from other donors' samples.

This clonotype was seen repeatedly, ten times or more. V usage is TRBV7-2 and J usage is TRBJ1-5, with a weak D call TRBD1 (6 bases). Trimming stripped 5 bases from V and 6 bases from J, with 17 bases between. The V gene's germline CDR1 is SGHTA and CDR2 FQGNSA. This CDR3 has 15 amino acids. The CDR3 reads CASSHGGKDGQPQHF. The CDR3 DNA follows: TGTGCCAGCAGCCACGGGGGCAAGGATGGTCAGCCCCAGCATTTT.

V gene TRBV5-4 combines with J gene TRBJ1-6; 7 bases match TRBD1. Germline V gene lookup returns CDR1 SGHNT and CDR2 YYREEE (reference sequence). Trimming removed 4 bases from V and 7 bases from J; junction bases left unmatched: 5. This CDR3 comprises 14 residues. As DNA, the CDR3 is TGTGCCAGCAGCCCCCAGGGGGTCAATTCACCCCTCCACTTT. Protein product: CASSPQGVNSPLHF.

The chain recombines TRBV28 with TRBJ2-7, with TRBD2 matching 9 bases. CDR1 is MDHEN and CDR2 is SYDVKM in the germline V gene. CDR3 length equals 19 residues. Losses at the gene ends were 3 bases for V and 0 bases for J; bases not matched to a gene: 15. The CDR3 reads CASSFRSIAGAAYSYEQYF. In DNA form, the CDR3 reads TGTGCCAGCAGTTTTAGGAGTATAGCGGGGGCCGCCTACTCCTACGAGCAGTACTTC.

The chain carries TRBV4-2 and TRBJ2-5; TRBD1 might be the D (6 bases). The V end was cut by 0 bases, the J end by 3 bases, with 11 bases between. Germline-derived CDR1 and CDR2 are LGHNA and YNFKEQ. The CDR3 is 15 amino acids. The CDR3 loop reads CASSQENRAEETQYF. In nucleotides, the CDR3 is TGTGCCAGCAGCCAAGAAAACAGGGCAGAAGAGACCCAGTACTTC.

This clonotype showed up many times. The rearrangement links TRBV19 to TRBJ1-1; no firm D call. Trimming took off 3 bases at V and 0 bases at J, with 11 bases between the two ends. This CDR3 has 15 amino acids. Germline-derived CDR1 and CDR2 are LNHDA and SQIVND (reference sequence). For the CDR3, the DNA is TGTGCCAGTAGTATGACGGGTTCCATGAACACTGAAGCTTTCTTT. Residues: CASSMTGSMNTEAFF.

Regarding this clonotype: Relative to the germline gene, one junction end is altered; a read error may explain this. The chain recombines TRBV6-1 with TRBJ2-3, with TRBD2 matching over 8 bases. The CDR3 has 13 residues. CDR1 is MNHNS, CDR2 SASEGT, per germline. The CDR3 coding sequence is TGTGCATACGGGGGGGGGGGGGGAGATATGCAGTATTTT. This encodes CAYGGGGGDMQYF.

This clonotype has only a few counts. The CDR3 protein is CASSVQQETQYF. CDR3 nucleotides: TGTGCCAGCAGTGTACAGCAAGAGACCCAGTACTTC. V is TRBV6-1 and J is TRBJ2-5; D is ambiguous. Germline loops: CDR1 MNHNS, CDR2 SASEGT. This CDR3 has 12 residues. V was pared by 4 bases and J by 2 bases, with 5 bases between.

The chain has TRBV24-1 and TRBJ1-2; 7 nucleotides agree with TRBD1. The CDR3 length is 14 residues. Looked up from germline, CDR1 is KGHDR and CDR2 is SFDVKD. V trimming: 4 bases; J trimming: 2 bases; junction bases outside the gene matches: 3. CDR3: CATSDLGQNYGYTF. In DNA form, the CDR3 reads TGTGCCACCAGTGACCTGGGACAGAACTATGGCTACACCTTC.

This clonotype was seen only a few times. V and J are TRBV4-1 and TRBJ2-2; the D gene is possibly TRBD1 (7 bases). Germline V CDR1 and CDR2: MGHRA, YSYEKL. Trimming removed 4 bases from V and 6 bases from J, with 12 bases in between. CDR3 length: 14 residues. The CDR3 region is CASSRARGAGELFF. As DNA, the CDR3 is TGCGCCAGCAGCCGAGCCAGGGGGGCCGGGGAGCTGTTTTTT.